Below, 28 T cell receptor beta chains from the same sample are listed, as sequenced in a study of identical twins. MiXCR was run by TCRdb on the 5' RACE reads, yielding one entry per CDR3 protein. The data show around 370,000 distinct CDR3 sequences, with approximately 9.1% seen just once and more than 8% held by the top ten. The source material was naive T cells sorted from blood. The receptors were gathered from a woman between 45 and 65 years old in good health.

This clonotype was counted at least ten times. This rearrangement joins TRBV6-5 to TRBJ1-2; TRBD1 might be the D (5 bases). Germline CDR1 and CDR2: MNHEY and SVGAGI. The CDR3 covers 13 residues. V gave up 7 bases and J gave up 4 bases, with 13 bases separating them. The DNA of the CDR3 is TGTGCCAGCACCTACGGGGCAGTCTATGGCTACACCTTC. Its protein product is CASTYGAVYGYTF.

This clonotype was recorded a few times. J is TRBJ1-2 and V is TRBV11-3; D is uncertain. Deletions cut 6 bases from V and 2 bases from J, with 22 bases between. This CDR3 contains 17 residues. Per the germline V gene, CDR1 is SGHNT and CDR2 is YENEEA. The CDR3 sequence: CASRGTSGERLNYGYTF. The CDR3 DNA follows: TGTGCCAGCAGAGGTACAAGTGGCGAGAGACTGAACTATGGCTACACCTTC.

This clonotype occurred many times. The chain combines TRBV20-1 with TRBJ2-1; 10 nucleotides line up with TRBD2. Trimming cost V 0 bases and J 7 bases; bases outside gene matches: 6. The length of the CDR3 is 15 residues. The germline CDR1 and CDR2 sequences are DFQATT and SNEGSKA (reference sequence). CDR3 amino acids: CSARESASGRNEQFF. In DNA, the CDR3 is TGCAGTGCTAGAGAATCGGCTAGCGGGAGAAATGAGCAGTTCTTC.

The sample holds a few counts of this clonotype. The J gene is TRBJ1-5, the V gene TRBV20-1; 7 bases fit TRBD1. Germline CDR1 reads DFQATT; CDR2 reads SNEGSKA (reference sequence). Unmatched junction bases numbered 10, after V lost 7 bases and J lost 7 bases. The CDR3 is 13 residues long. Written as DNA, the CDR3 is TGCAGTGTCCCCTCACAGGGGAAACAGCCCCAGCATTTT. This translates into CSVPSQGKQPQHF.

The chain combines TRBV6-5 with TRBJ2-1, with TRBD2 identical over 11 bases. V shed 6 bases and J 9 bases; nucleotides not matched to a gene: 7. Germline lookup yields CDR1 MNHEY and CDR2 SVGAGI. This CDR3 is built from 14 residues. In DNA, the CDR3 is TGTGCCAGCAGCCCCGGGACTAGCGGTCTTGAGCAGTTCTTC. This encodes CASSPGTSGLEQFF.

This clonotype has ten or more counts. This chain links TRBV7-9 with TRBJ2-7, with D perhaps TRBD1 or TRBD2 (5 bases each). Per the germline V gene, CDR1 is SEHNR and CDR2 is FQNEAQ (reference sequence). V lost 5 bases and J lost 3, with 20 bases in between. This CDR3 has 16 residues. The CDR3 sequence: CASSTTSGTESYEQYF. The CDR3 DNA sequence: TGTGCCAGCAGCACAACGTCCGGGACGGAAAGCTACGAGCAGTACTTC.

The CDR3: CASSPRGRDSRYNEQFF. The CDR3 DNA is TGTGCCAGCAGCCCTAGGGGGAGGGACAGCAGATACAATGAGCAGTTCTTC. J is TRBJ2-1 and V is TRBV7-9; D might be TRBD1 or TRBD2, each matching 7 bases. V was clipped by 5 bases and J by 4 bases, with 21 bases between them. Per germline, CDR1 SEHNR and CDR2 FQNEAQ (reference sequence). This CDR3 contains 17 residues.

This clonotype was seen more than once but under ten times. The chain recombines TRBV15 with TRBJ2-2; TRBD2 is a possible D gene (5 bases). Germline CDR1 reads LNHNV; CDR2 reads YYDKDF (reference sequence). The CDR3 loop spans 15 amino acids. Trimming removed 0 bases at V and 4 bases at J, with 9 bases between. The CDR3 is CATSRDIAGTGELFF. The CDR3 DNA follows: TGTGCCACCAGCAGAGATATCGCGGGCACCGGGGAGCTGTTTTTT.

This clonotype was counted at least ten times. The V and J genes are TRBV14 and TRBJ2-2; 8 positions match TRBD1. Germline V CDR1 and CDR2: SGHDN, FVKESK. After removal of 3 bases from V and 5 bases from J, the junction contained 11 bases not matched to a gene. The length of the CDR3 is 17 residues. The CDR3 coding sequence is TGTGCCAGCAGCCATTATCCTGGACAGGGCAGTACCGGGGAGCTGTTTTTT. Protein sequence: CASSHYPGQGSTGELFF. Filled out from reference TRBV14 and TRBJ2-2, the complete variable domain reads EAGVTQFPSHSVIEKGQTVTLRCDPISGHDNLYWYRRVMGKEIKFLLHFVKESKQDESGMPNNRFLAERTGGTYSTLKVQPAELEDSGVYFCASSHYPGQGSTGELFFGEGSRLTVL.

This CDR3 is CASSTPRVVAGPLETQYF. The DNA for the CDR3 is TGTGCCAGCAGTACCCCTAGGGTGGTAGCGGGGCCCCTGGAGACCCAGTACTTC. The J gene is TRBJ2-5, the V gene TRBV2; 8 bases match TRBD2. Losses at the gene ends were 5 bases for V and 5 bases for J; bases not matched to a gene: 19. CDR1 SNHLY and CDR2 FYNNEI come from the germline V gene. The CDR3 runs 18 residues.

This clonotype showed up many times. This chain links TRBV3-1 with TRBJ1-2; D possibly corresponds to TRBD1 (5 bases). This CDR3 has 16 amino acids. Trimming left V 2 bases short and J 5 bases short, with 18 bases between. Germline V gene sequence: CDR1 LGHDT, CDR2 YNNKEL (reference sequence). The CDR3, as DNA: TGTGCCAGCAGCCAATACTTGCGGGGGGTTAAGTATGGCTACACCTTC. It is translated as CASSQYLRGVKYGYTF.

The chain employs TRBV3-1 and TRBJ2-1, with D perhaps TRBD1 or TRBD2 (5 bases each). The V and J ends lost 6 bases and 0 bases respectively, with 15 bases between them. The germline V gene encodes CDR1 LGHDT and CDR2 YNNKEL (reference sequence). CDR3 length: 16 amino acids. The CDR3 DNA is TGTGCCAGCAGGGGCCCGGGACCCAACTCCTACAATGAGCAGTTCTTC. Amino acids: CASRGPGPNSYNEQFF.

This clonotype was seen a handful of times. The genes are TRBV7-9 and TRBJ2-5; maybe TRBD1 (5 bases). Germline values: CDR1 SEHNR, CDR2 FQNEAQ (reference sequence). V lost 5 bases and J 1 base, leaving 11 bases between the germline ends. This CDR3 comprises 14 residues. The CDR3 spells CASSKDTSQETQYF. CDR3 nucleotides: TGTGCCAGCAGCAAGGACACAAGCCAAGAGACCCAGTACTTC.

The rearrangement links TRBV3-1 to TRBJ2-7, with 10 bases that match TRBD2. This CDR3 spans 15 amino acids. Unmatched junction bases numbered 4, after V lost 5 bases and J lost 0 bases. Germline CDR1 LGHDT, CDR2 YNNKEL (reference sequence). CDR3 protein: CASSKGLALSYEQYF. In DNA, the CDR3 is TGTGCCAGCAGCAAGGGACTAGCGCTCTCCTACGAGCAGTACTTC.

This clonotype was counted at least ten times. The chain links TRBV6-2 or TRBV6-3 to TRBJ2-2; unclear D gene. The CDR3 spans 13 residues. Looked up from germline, CDR1 is MNHEY and CDR2 is SVGEGT. Trimming left V 8 bases short and J 5 bases short, with 12 bases between. CDR3 DNA: TGTGCCAGCGGGTTCCGTAGTACCGGGGAGCTGTTTTTT. Protein: CASGFRSTGELFF.

This clonotype was observed a handful of times. The rearrangement uses TRBV7-3 and TRBJ2-2, with 11 positions matching TRBD2. The CDR3 runs to 16 residues. Germline trimming cut 5 bases from V and 5 bases from J; bases unmatched to any gene: 7. CDR1 is SGHTA, CDR2 FQGTGA, per germline. Written as DNA, the CDR3 is TGTGCCAGCAGCCAAATAGCGGGAGGGCCTACCGGGGAGCTGTTTTTT. Translating it yields CASSQIAGGPTGELFF.

This clonotype has a single count. One junction end does not reproduce the germline sequence, and a read error may be involved. The chain links TRBV4-1 to TRBJ2-2; possibly TRBD2 for D (5 bases). The CDR3 spans 15 residues. Per germline, CDR1 MGHRA and CDR2 YSYEKL. The CDR3 region is CASSPRGGNTGELFF. DNA for the CDR3: TGCGCCAGCAGCCCTCGGGGTGGAAACACCGGGGAGCTGTTTTTC.

In this sample, this clonotype turned up a few times. The V gene is TRBV28, the J gene TRBJ2-1, with 9 bases identical to TRBD2. Germline V gene data show CDR1 as MDHEN and CDR2 as SYDVKM. The CDR3 covers 13 residues. The junction had 1 base not matched to a gene; V was cut back by 1 base and J by 9 bases. The CDR3 sequence is CASSLLAGAEQFF. As DNA, the CDR3 is TGTGCCAGCAGTTTATTAGCGGGGGCTGAGCAGTTCTTC.

This clonotype showed up many times. The V gene is TRBV28, the J gene TRBJ2-1; 15 bases agree with TRBD2. CDR3 length: 15 amino acids. Germline V gene sequence: CDR1 MDHEN, CDR2 SYDVKM. V trimming: 6 bases; J trimming: 9 bases; junction bases outside the gene matches: 6. CDR3 region: CASSPLGLAGGEQFF. In DNA form, the CDR3 reads TGTGCCAGCAGCCCGTTGGGACTAGCGGGAGGTGAGCAGTTCTTC. The whole variable domain, remainder taken from reference TRBV28 and TRBJ2-1, is DVKVTQSSRYLVKRTGEKVFLECVQDMDHENMFWYRQDPGLGLRLIYFSYDVKMKEKGDIPEGYSVSREKKERFSLILESASTNQTSMYLCASSPLGLAGGEQFFGPGTRLTVL.

The V and J genes are TRBV10-3 and TRBJ2-1, with 10 bases matching TRBD2. V shed 7 bases, J shed 7 bases, and the junction held 4 bases outside the gene matches. Germline V gene lookup returns CDR1 ENHRY and CDR2 SYGVKD. The CDR3 consists of 13 residues. The CDR3 DNA reads as TGTGCCATCACAGCGGGAGGGCTGAATGAGCAGTTCTTC. Residues: CAITAGGLNEQFF.

In this sample, this clonotype turned up many times. The DNA of the CDR3 is TGCAGCGTTGAAGATCGGGACAGTTCCACCAATGAGCAGTTCTTC. It is translated as CSVEDRDSSTNEQFF. The V and J genes are TRBV29-1 and TRBJ2-1; 7 bases are shared with TRBD1. Germline values: CDR1 SQVTM, CDR2 ANQGSEA. V lost 0 bases and J lost 6; bases outside the gene matches: 8. CDR3 length: 15 amino acids.

The sample holds a few counts of this clonotype. J is TRBJ2-2 and V is TRBV24-1, with D unclear. V lost 0 bases, J lost 4 bases, and 8 bases lay in between. Looked up from germline, CDR1 is KGHDR and CDR2 is SFDVKD. There are 15 residues in the CDR3. CDR3 protein: CATSDLPSFTGELFF. CDR3 sequence (DNA): TGTGCCACCAGTGATTTGCCAAGTTTCACCGGGGAGCTGTTTTTT.

This clonotype was seen repeatedly, ten times or more. V is TRBV5-1 and J is TRBJ2-3; D is unclear. V lost 1 base and J lost 3, with 3 bases in between. The CDR3 is 12 residues long. Germline V gene lookup returns CDR1 SGHRS and CDR2 YFSETQ. The CDR3: CASSLTTDTQYF. CDR3 nucleotides: TGCGCCAGCAGCTTGACTACAGATACGCAGTATTTT.

This clonotype has at least ten counts. CDR3 coding DNA: TGCGCCAGCAGCTTGGAGCGGAGTAGCACAGATACGCAGTATTTT. It encodes CASSLERSSTDTQYF. The rearrangement joins TRBV5-1 to TRBJ2-3, with D possibly being TRBD2 (5 bases). CDR1 and CDR2 from the germline V gene are SGHRS and YFSETQ. The V and J ends lost 0 bases and 0 bases respectively, with 8 bases between them. The CDR3 is 15 amino acids.

The chain has TRBV7-8 and TRBJ2-1; the D is unclear. The CDR3 runs to 16 residues. Looked up from germline, CDR1 is SGHVS and CDR2 is FQNEAQ. V was trimmed by 1 base and J by 0 bases, leaving 10 bases between them. DNA for the CDR3: TGTGCCAGCAGCTTAGTTAGTCTTATCTCCTACAATGAGCAGTTCTTC. This translates into CASSLVSLISYNEQFF.

The chain combines TRBV6-2 or TRBV6-3 with TRBJ2-1, with TRBD2 identical over 11 bases. V lost 4 bases, J lost 5 bases, and 7 bases stayed unmatched. CDR1 MNHEY and CDR2 SVGEGT come from the germline V gene. The CDR3 is 16 amino acids. The CDR3 here is CASSFTPGLADNEQFF. As DNA, the CDR3 is TGTGCCAGCAGTTTCACGCCGGGACTAGCGGACAATGAGCAGTTCTTC.

In DNA form, the CDR3 reads TGTGCCAGCAGCCAAGATACGGCAGGGGAAAATGAGCAGTTCTTC. Translated: CASSQDTAGENEQFF. The rearrangement uses TRBV14 and TRBJ2-1; possible D gene TRBD1, 6 bases. The germline V gene encodes CDR1 SGHDN and CDR2 FVKESK. CDR3 size: 15 residues. Trimming left V 0 bases short and J 7 bases short, with 13 bases between.

In the case of this clonotype: As the CDR3 is not closed by the conserved phenylalanine or tryptophan, this likely results from a read error. The chain has TRBV20-1 and TRBJ2-2; D is unclear. This CDR3 has 12 amino acids. Trimming pared 5 bases from V and 1 base from J, leaving 5 bases between. Germline CDR1 reads DFQATT; CDR2 reads SNEGSKA (reference sequence). The CDR3, as DNA: TGCAGTGCTCTCGGGAACACCGGGGAGCTGTTTGTT. Its protein product is CSALGNTGELFV.